This TCR beta chain was recovered during a study of memory CD4+ T cells and cytomegalovirus serostatus. In the study overall: Healthy Belgian adult donors included about nine CMV-positive and around 25 CMV-negative people. Points from the study as a whole: Median bootstrapped AUC for CMV status was about 0.95 originally, approximately 0.91 US-trained. Of 150 to 200 reported CMV TCRbeta sequences, under 70 were found in memory CD4+ repertoires. The CMV-associated TCR signature appears largely within the CD4+ memory repertoire.

With regard to this clone: No antigen is known for it.

CDR3 length: 15 amino acids. Germline CDR1 and CDR2: SEHNR and FQNEAQ (reference sequence). V dropped 3 bases and J dropped 7; count of bases not matched to a gene: 5. Only in-frame clones appear in the TCRdb table, and some are missing; sequencing was by immunoSEQ multiplex PCR. The sample shows roughly 45,000 clones, roughly three quarters of them seen only once. The sort gate was single viable CD3+CD4+CD8-CD45RO+ cells for memory CD4+ T cells. The V call is TRBV7-9, the J call TRBJ2-3; TRBD1 agrees at 12 bases. Sequencing was performed on memory CD4+ T cells from blood. The source is an adult in good health and CMV-seronegative. CDR3 sequence reads: CASSLGTGGVHTQYF. The CDR3 DNA reads TGTGCCAGCAGCTTGGGGACAGGGGGCGTTCATACGCAGTATTTT.